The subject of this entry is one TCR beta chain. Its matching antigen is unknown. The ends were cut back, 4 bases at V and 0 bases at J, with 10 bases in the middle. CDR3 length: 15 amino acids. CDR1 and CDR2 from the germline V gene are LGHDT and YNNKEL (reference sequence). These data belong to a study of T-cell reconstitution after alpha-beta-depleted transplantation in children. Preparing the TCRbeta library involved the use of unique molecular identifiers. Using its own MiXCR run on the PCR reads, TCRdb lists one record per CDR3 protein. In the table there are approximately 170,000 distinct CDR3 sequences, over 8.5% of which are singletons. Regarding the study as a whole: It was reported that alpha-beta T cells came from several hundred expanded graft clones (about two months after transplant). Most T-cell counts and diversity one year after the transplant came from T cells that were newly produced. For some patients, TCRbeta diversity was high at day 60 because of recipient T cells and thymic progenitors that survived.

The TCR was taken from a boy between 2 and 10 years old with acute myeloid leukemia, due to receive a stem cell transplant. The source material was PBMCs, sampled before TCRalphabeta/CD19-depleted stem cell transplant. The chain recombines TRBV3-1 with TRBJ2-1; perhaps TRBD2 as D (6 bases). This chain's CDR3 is CASSREDPSYNEQFF. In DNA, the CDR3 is TGTGCCAGCAGCCGGGAGGACCCCTCCTACAATGAGCAGTTCTTC.